This is a list of T cell receptor beta chains from one sample in a study of long-term antiretroviral therapy in people with HIV. The repertoire was sequenced with immunoSEQ multiplex PCR; TCRdb's copy has only in-frame clones and lacks some. The sample has approximately 27,000 clones, approximately 90% seen once. The starting material was unsorted PBMCs, obtained 3.1 years after starting antiretroviral therapy. The source of these receptors is a young man with HIV. The CDR3 runs from the conserved cysteine through the conserved F or W. The order of the fields is V gene, D gene, J gene, clone size, CDR3 protein, CDR3 DNA. A D gene is named only where the DNA matches it firmly. The size field is filled for only some rows; it gives once, few, many or a size class.

>TRBV30|.|TRBJ2-7|.
CAWSVVWGTSYEQYF
TGTGCCTGGAGTGTAGTTTGGGGGACCTCCTACGAGCAGTACTTC
>TRBV4-3|.|TRBJ2-1|.
CASSQGEGGEQFF
TGCGCCAGCAGCCAAGGTGAGGGAGGTGAGCAGTTCTTC
>TRBV9|TRBD2|TRBJ2-2|.
CASSAGGYTGELFF
TGTGCCAGCAGCGCGGGGGGGTACACCGGGGAGCTGTTTTTT
>TRBV30|.|TRBJ1-1|.
CAWTRRADTEAFF
TGTGCCTGGACACGGAGGGCAGACACTGAAGCTTTCTTT
>TRBV7-2|.|TRBJ2-3|.
CASSLRFDQTRDTQYF
TGTGCCAGCAGCTTAAGGTTCGACCAAACCCGCGATACGCAGTATTTT
>TRBV4-2|.|TRBJ1-5|.
CASSQDVGSGLDNQPQHF
TGTGCCAGCAGCCAAGATGTGGGGTCTGGGCTTGACAATCAGCCCCAGCATTTT
>TRBV6-1|TRBD1|TRBJ1-1|once
CASSIRKGAGAEAFF
TGTGCCAGCAGTATCCGGAAGGGGGCTGGGGCTGAAGCTTTCTTT
>TRBV9|.|TRBJ1-2|.
CASSGMGYTF
TGTGCCAGCAGCGGCATGGGCTACACCTTC
>TRBV9|.|TRBJ2-7|.
CASSVGSVNSYEQYF
TGTGCCAGCAGCGTAGGGTCCGTGAACTCCTACGAGCAGTACTTC
>TRBV4-3|.|TRBJ1-4|.
CASSSSAGGEKLFF
TGCGCCAGCAGCTCATCGGCAGGTGGAGAAAAACTGTTTTTT
>TRBV2|.|TRBJ2-7|.
CASIGRGGYEQYF
TGTGCCAGCATCGGCAGGGGGGGCTACGAGCAGTACTTC
>TRBV9|.|TRBJ1-2|.
CASSHNTGDTGYGYTF
TGTGCCAGCAGTCACAATACCGGGGACACCGGCTATGGCTACACCTTC
>TRBV5-4|.|TRBJ2-5|.
CASSLDPGGEETQYF
TGTGCCAGCAGCTTGGATCCAGGGGGGGAAGAGACCCAGTACTTC
>TRBV5-1|TRBD1|TRBJ2-1|.
CASSLGPGGYNEQFF
TGCGCCAGCAGCTTGGGTCCAGGGGGATACAATGAGCAGTTCTTC